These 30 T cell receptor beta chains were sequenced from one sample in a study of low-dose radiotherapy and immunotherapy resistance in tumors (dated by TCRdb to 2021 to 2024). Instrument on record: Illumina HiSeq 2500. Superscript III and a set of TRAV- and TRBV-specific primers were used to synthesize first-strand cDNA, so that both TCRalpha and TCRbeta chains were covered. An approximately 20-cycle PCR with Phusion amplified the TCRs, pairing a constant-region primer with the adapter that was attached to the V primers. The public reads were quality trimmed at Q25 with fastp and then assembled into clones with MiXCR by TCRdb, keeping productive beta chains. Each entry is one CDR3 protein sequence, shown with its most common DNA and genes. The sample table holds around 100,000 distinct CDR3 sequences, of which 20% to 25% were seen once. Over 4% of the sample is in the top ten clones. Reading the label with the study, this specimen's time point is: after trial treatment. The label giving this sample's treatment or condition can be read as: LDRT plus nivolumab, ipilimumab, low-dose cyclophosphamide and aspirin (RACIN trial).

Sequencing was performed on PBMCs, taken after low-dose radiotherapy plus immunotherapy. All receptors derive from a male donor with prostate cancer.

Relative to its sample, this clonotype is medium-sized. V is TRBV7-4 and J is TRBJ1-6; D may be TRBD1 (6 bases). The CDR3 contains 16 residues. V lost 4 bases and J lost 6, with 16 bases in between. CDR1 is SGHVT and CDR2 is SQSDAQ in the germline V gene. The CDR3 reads CASSCGQHLTNSPLHF. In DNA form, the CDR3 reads TGTGCCAGCAGCTGTGGACAGCATCTGACTAATTCACCCCTCCACTTT. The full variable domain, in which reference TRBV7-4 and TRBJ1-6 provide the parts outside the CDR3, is GAGVSQSPRYKVAKRGRDVALRCDSISGHVTLYWYRQTLGQGSEVLTYSQSDAQRDKSGRPSGRFSAERPERSVSTLKIQRTEQGDSAVYLCASSCGQHLTNSPLHFGNGTRLTVT.

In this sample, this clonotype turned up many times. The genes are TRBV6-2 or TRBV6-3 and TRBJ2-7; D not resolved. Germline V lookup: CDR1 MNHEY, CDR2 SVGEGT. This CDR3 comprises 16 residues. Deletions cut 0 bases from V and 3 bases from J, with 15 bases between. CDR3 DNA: TGTGCCAGCAGTTACTCTGGCCGTTTCGGCATCTACGAGCAGTACTTC. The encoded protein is CASSYSGRFGIYEQYF.

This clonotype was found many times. DNA of the CDR3: TGTGCCATCAGTGACTTAAGTTACGAGCAGTACTTC. Protein: CAISDLSYEQYF. V is TRBV10-3 and J is TRBJ2-7; D remains ambiguous. The germline gives CDR1 ENHRY, CDR2 SYGVKD. This CDR3 is 12 amino acids long. V lost 3 bases, J lost 4 bases, and 7 bases lay in between.

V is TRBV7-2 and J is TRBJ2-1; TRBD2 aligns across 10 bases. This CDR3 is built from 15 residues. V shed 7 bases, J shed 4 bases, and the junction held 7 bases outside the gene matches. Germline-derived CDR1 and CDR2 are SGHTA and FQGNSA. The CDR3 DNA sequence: TGTGCCAGCAACCCGACTAGCGGGTCATACAATGAGCAGTTCTTC. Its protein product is CASNPTSGSYNEQFF.

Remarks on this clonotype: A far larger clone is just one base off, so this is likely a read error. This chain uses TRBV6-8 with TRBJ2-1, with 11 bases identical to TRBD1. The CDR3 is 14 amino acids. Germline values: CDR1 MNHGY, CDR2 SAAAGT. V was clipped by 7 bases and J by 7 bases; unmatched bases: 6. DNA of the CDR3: TGTGCCAGCATTGTGGACAGGGGGCAGAATGAGCAGTTCTTC. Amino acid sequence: CASIVDRGQNEQFF.

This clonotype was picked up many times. The CDR3 DNA sequence: TGTGCCAGCAGCCCAAGGGCGGCCTACGAGCAGTACTTC. Translation gives CASSPRAAYEQYF. The rearrangement uses TRBV7-6 and TRBJ2-7; D gene uncertain. Germline CDR1 and CDR2: SGHVS and FNYEAQ. V was trimmed by 5 bases and J by 2 bases, leaving 10 bases between them. This CDR3 has 13 residues. The variable domain in full, completed from reference TRBV7-6 and TRBJ2-7, reads GAGVSQSPRYKVTKRGQDVALRCDPISGHVSLYWYRQALGQGPEFLTYFNYEAQQDKSGLPNDRFSAERPEGSISTLTIQRTEQRDSAMYRCASSPRAAYEQYFGPGTRLTVT.

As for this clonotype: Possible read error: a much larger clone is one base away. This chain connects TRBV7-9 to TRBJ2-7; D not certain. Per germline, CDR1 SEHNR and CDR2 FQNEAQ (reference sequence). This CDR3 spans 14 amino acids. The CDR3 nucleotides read TGTGCCAGCAGCTTAACTTCGGCCCCCTACGAGCGGTACTTC. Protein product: CASSLTSAPYERYF. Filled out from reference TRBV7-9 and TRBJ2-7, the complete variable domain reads DTGVSQNPRHKITKRGQNVTFRCDPISEHNRLYWYRQTLGQGPEFLTYFQNEAQLEKSRLLSDRFSAERPKGSFSTLEIQRTEQGDSAMYLCASSLTSAPYERYFGPGTRLTVT.

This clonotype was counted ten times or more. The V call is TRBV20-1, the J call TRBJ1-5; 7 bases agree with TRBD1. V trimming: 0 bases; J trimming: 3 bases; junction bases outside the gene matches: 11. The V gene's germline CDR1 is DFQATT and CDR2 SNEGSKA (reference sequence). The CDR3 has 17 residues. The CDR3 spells CSARDPTGVGHNQPQHF. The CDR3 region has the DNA TGCAGTGCTAGAGACCCAACAGGGGTGGGCCACAATCAGCCCCAGCATTTT.

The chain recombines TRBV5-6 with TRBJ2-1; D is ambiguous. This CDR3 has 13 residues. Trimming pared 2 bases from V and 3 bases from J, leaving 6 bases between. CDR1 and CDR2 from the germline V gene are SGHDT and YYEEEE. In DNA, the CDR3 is TGTGCCAGCAGCTTACTGGGCTACAATGAGCAGTTCTTC. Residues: CASSLLGYNEQFF.

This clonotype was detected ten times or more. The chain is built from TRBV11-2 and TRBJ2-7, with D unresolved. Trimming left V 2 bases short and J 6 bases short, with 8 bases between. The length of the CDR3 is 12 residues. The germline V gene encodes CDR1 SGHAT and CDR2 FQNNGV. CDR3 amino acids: CASSLSVGEQYF. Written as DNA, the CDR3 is TGTGCCAGCAGCTTAAGTGTTGGCGAGCAGTACTTC.

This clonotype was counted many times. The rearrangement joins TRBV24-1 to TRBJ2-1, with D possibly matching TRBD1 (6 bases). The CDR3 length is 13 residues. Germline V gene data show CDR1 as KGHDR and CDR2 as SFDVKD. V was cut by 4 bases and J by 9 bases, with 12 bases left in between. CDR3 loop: CATSDRDKVEQFF. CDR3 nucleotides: TGTGCCACCAGTGACCGGGACAAAGTTGAGCAGTTCTTC.

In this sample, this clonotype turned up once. The CDR3 loop is CASSQRVRTSGGADALYF. The DNA for the CDR3 is TGTGCCAGCAGCCAACGCGTCCGGACTAGCGGGGGGGCAGATGCGCTGTATTTT. The chain recombines TRBV14 with TRBJ2-3; 15 nucleotides line up with TRBD2. This CDR3 has 18 amino acids. V was pared by 2 bases and J by 14 bases, with 17 bases of the junction left unmatched. Germline CDR1 is SGHDN and CDR2 is FVKESK.

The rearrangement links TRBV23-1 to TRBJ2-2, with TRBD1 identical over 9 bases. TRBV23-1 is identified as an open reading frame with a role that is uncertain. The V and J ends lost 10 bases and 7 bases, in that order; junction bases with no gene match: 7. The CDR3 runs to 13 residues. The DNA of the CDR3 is TGCGCCAACCCGGGACAGGGCAACGGGGAGCTGTTTTTT. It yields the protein CANPGQGNGELFF.

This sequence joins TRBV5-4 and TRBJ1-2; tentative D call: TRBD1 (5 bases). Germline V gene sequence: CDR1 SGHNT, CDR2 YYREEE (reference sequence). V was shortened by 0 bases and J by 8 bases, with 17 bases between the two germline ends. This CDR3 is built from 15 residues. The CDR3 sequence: CASSLVASGWEGYTF. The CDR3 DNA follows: TGTGCCAGCAGCTTGGTGGCGTCAGGGTGGGAAGGCTACACCTTC. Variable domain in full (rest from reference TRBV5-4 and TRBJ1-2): ETGVTQSPTHLIKTRGQQVTLRCSSQSGHNTVSWYQQALGQGPQFIFQYYREEENGRGNFPPRFSGLQFPNYSSELNVNALELDDSALYLCASSLVASGWEGYTFGSGTRLTVV.

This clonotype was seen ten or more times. The CDR3 region has the DNA TGTGCCAGCAGTTTTGGCGGGAGGGCCCTCCACTTT. It codes for CASSFGGRALHF. V is TRBV12-3 or TRBV12-4 and J is TRBJ1-6; no firm D call. Between the trimmed V and J ends, which lost 3 bases and 14 bases, there was a span of 11 bases. The CDR3 has 12 residues.

CDR3 coding DNA: TGCGCCAGCAGCCAACGTGGGAACACTGAAGCTTTCTTT. Residues: CASSQRGNTEAFF. The rearrangement uses TRBV4-3 and TRBJ1-1, with unresolved D. Trimming left V 2 bases short and J 1 base short, with 5 bases between. Germline values: CDR1 LGHNA, CDR2 YSLEER. There are 13 residues in the CDR3.

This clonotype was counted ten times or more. The CDR3 region is CASSQEPGLREAEAFF. Written as DNA, the CDR3 is TGTGCCAGCAGCCAAGAACCGGGCTTGAGGGAGGCTGAAGCTTTCTTT. This chain links TRBV3-1 with TRBJ1-1, with D unclear. V shed 0 bases and J shed 6 bases, with 17 bases lying between them. In germline, CDR1 is LGHDT, CDR2 YNNKEL (reference sequence). The CDR3 extends over 16 amino acids.

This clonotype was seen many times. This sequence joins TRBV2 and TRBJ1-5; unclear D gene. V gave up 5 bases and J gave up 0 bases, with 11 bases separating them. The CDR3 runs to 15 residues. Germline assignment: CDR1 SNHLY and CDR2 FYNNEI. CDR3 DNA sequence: TGTGCCAGCAGTCGGTACCAGCTTAGCAATCAGCCCCAGCATTTT. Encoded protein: CASSRYQLSNQPQHF.

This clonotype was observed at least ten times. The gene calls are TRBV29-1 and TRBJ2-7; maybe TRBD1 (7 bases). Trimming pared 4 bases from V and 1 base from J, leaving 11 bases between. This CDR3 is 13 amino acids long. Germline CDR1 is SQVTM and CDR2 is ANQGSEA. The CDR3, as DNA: TGCAGCGTTGTCTCAGGGGGGTCCTACGAGCAGTACTTC. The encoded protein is CSVVSGGSYEQYF.

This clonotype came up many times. The CDR3 DNA follows: TGTGCCAGCAGCTCCCGGGACTGGAGCACAGATACGCAGTATTTT. Its protein is CASSSRDWSTDTQYF. The rearrangement uses TRBV7-8 and TRBJ2-3; D might be TRBD2 (6 bases). The germline V gene encodes CDR1 SGHVS and CDR2 FQNEAQ. V was cut by 4 bases and J by 0 bases, with 11 bases left in between. The CDR3 is made up of 15 amino acids.

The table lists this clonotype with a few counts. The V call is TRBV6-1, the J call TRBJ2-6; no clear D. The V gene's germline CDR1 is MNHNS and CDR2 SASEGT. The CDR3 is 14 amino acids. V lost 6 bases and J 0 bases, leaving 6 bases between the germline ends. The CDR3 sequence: CASRIGSGANVLTF. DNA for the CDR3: TGTGCCAGCAGAATCGGCTCTGGGGCCAACGTCCTGACTTTC.

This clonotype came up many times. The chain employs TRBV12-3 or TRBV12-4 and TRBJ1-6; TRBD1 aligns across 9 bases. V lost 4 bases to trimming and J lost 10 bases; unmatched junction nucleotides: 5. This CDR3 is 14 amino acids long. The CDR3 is CASSSGTGRSPLHF. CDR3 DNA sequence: TGTGCCAGCAGTTCCGGGACAGGGAGGTCACCCCTCCACTTT.

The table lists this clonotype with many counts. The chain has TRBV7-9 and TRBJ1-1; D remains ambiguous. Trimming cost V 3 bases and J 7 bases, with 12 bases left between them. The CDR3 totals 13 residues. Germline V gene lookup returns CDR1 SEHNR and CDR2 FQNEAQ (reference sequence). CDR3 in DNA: TGTGCCAGCAGCTTGGGAAGGGAAGGTGAAGCTTTCTTT. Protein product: CASSLGREGEAFF.

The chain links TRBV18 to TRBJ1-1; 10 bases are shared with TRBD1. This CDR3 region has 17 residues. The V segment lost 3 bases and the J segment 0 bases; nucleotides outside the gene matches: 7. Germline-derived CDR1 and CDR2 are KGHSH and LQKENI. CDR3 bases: TGTGCCAGCTCACCTCCGGGACAGGGGAGAATGAACACTGAAGCTTTCTTT. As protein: CASSPPGQGRMNTEAFF.

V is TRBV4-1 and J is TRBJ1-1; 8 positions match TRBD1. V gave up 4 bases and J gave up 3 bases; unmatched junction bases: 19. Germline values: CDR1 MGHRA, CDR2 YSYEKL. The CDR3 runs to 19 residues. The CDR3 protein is CASSPDLLLRTGKDTEAFF. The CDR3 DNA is TGCGCCAGCAGCCCCGACCTCCTCCTCCGGACAGGGAAGGACACTGAAGCTTTCTTT.

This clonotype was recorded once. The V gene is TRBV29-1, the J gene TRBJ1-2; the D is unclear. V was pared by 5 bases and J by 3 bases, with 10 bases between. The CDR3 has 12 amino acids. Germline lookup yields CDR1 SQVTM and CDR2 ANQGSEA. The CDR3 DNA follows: TGCAGCGTTAGATGGGCGTACTATGGCTACACCTTC. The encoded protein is CSVRWAYYGYTF.

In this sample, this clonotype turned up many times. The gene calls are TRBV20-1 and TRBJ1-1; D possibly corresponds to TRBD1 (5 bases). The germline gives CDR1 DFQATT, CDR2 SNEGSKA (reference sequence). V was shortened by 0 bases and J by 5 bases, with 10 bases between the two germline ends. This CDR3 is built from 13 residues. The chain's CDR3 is CSARDTGETEAFF. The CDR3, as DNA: TGCAGTGCTAGAGATACGGGGGAAACTGAAGCTTTCTTT.

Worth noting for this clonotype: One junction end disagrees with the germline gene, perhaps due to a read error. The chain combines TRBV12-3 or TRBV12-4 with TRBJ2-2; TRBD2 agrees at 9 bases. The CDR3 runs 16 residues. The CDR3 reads CASIPGRGGYTGELFF. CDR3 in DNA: TGTGCCAGCATCCCGGGGCGGGGGGGATACACCGGGGAGCTGTTCTTT.

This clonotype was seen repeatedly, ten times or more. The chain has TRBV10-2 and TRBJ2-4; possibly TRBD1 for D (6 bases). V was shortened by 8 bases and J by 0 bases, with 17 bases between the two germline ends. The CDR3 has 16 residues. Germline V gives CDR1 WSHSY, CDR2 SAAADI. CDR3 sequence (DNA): TGCGCCAGCCAGGAGACCTTAGGGGGAGCCAAAAACATTCAGTACTTC. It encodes CASQETLGGAKNIQYF.

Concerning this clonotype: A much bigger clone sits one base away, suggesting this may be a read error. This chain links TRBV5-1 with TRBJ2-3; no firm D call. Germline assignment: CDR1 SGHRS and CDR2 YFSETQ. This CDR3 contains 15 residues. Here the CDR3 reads CVSSLQFRGTDTQYF. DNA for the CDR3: TGCGTCAGCAGCTTACAGTTCCGAGGCACAGATACGCAGTATTTT.